The rows below give T cell receptor beta chains drawn from one sample of a study of blood T cell repertoires in COVID-19. Clones were sequenced by immunoSEQ multiplex PCR, and TCRdb holds only the in-frame ones, with some missing. The table lists approximately 350,000 clones, approximately 88% of them singletons. Sequenced input: peripheral blood. These receptors came from a man between 40 and 49 years old with acute or convalescent COVID-19. The CDR3 runs from the conserved cysteine through the conserved F or W. D genes are given only for firm matches. Not all rows give a size; the values are once, few, many and, for expanded clones, a class.

>TRBD1|TRBJ1-1|TRBV9|.
CASSLGTGPGTEAFF
TGTGCCAGCAGCCTCGGGACAGGCCCTGGTACTGAAGCTTTCTTT
>.|TRBJ1-2|TRBV30|.
CAWSGVRSRGYTF
TGTGCCTGGTCAGGGGTTAGATCTCGTGGCTACACCTTC
>.|TRBJ2-5|TRBV7-9|.
CASSLDRPGVETQYF
TGTGCCAGCAGCTTAGATCGGCCAGGCGTAGAGACCCAGTACTTC
>TRBD1|TRBJ1-1|TRBV7-9|.
CASSLRAGGGTEAFF
TGTGCCAGCAGCTTACGGGCAGGGGGTGGGACTGAAGCTTTCTTT
>TRBD1|TRBJ2-7|TRBV27|.
CASSFGQGVGEQYF
TGTGCCAGCAGTTTCGGGCAGGGGGTAGGCGAGCAGTACTTC
>.|TRBJ2-3|TRBV28|.
CASSSMGRTDTQYF
TGTGCCAGCAGTTCTATGGGCCGCACAGATACGCAGTATTTT
>TRBD1|TRBJ1-6|TRBV9|.
CASTVGGQGGSPLHF
TGTGCCAGCACTGTCGGAGGACAGGGAGGGTCACCCCTCCACTTT
>.|TRBJ1-1|TRBV29-1|.
CSVEDEMNTEAFF
TGCAGCGTTGAAGACGAGATGAACACTGAAGCTTTCTTT
>TRBD1|TRBJ2-4|TRBV14|few
CASSPLSSIDRGWGNIQYF
TGTGCCAGCAGCCCACTATCATCAATCGACAGGGGATGGGGAAACATTCAGTACTTC
>.|TRBJ2-3|TRBV18|.
CASSPEFGTDTQYF
TGTGCCAGCTCACCAGAATTCGGGACAGATACGCAGTATTTT
>TRBD2|TRBJ2-3|TRBV11-3|.
CASSSGSSGRGTDTQYF
TGTGCCAGCAGCTCCGGCTCCAGCGGGAGGGGCACAGATACGCAGTATTTT
>TRBD1|TRBJ2-7|TRBV18|.
CASSPRAGGAYEQYF
TGTGCCAGCTCACCAAGGGCAGGGGGCGCCTACGAGCAGTACTTC
>.|TRBJ1-4|TRBV5-6|once
CASSPKGGTTNEKLFF
TGTGCCAGCAGCCCTAAAGGGGGTACAACTAATGAAAAACTGTTTTTT
>TRBD1|TRBJ1-6|TRBV27|.
CASSSLGTGYNSPLHF
TGTGCCAGCAGTTCCCTGGGGACAGGATATAATTCACCCCTCCACTTT
>.|TRBJ1-4|TRBV28|.
CASSFSAGREKLFF
TGTGCCAGCAGTTTCTCGGCAGGTCGTGAAAAACTGTTTTTT
>.|TRBJ1-2|TRBV21-1|.
CASSKVEAGLVYGYTF
TGTGCCAGCAGCAAAGTCGAGGCAGGGTTGGTCTATGGCTACACCTTC
>TRBD1|TRBJ1-2|TRBV24-1|.
CATSGPLRQGGYGYTF
TGTGCCACCAGTGGCCCCCTTCGACAGGGTGGCTATGGCTACACCTTC
>TRBD2|TRBJ2-1|TRBV30|.
CGLRGGSSYNEQFF
TGTGGCCTCCGCGGGGGGAGCTCCTACAATGAGCAGTTCTTC
>TRBD1|TRBJ2-1|TRBV9|.
CASSGSGGSYNEQFF
TGTGCCAGCAGCGGATCAGGGGGCAGTTACAATGAGCAGTTCTTC
>TRBD1|TRBJ1-2|TRBV28|.
CASTGTAYGYTF
TGTGCCAGTACCGGGACAGCCTATGGCTACACCTTC
>.|TRBJ1-5|TRBV5-6|.
CASSLGGGDQPQHF
TGTGCCAGCAGCTTGGGAGGAGGGGATCAGCCCCAGCATTTT
>.|TRBJ2-1|TRBV20-1|.
CSARDGRGEFF
TGCAGTGCTAGAGATGGTCGGGGTGAGTTCTTC
>TRBD1|TRBJ1-1|TRBV7-3|.
CASSLQGADTEAFF
TGTGCCAGCAGCTTACAGGGGGCAGACACTGAAGCTTTCTTT
>TRBD2|TRBJ2-3|TRBV2|.
CASQGRGLAGGSTDTQYF
TGTGCCAGCCAAGGGAGGGGACTAGCGGGGGGATCCACAGATACGCAGTATTTT
>.|TRBJ2-2|TRBV6-5|.
CASSSGGAGTGELFF
TGTGCCAGCTCGTCGGGGGGCGCAGGCACCGGGGAGCTGTTTTTT
>TRBD1|TRBJ2-5|TRBV7-9|.
CASTNTGQTKETQYF
TGTGCCAGCACCAACACGGGACAGACCAAAGAGACCCAGTACTTC